Following are 30 T cell receptor beta chains from one sample sequenced in a study of blood T cell repertoires in COVID-19. Clones were read by immunoSEQ multiplex PCR, and TCRdb kept only the in-frame ones, dropping some. The sample shows 100,000 to 150,000 clones, 70% to 75% of them seen only once. Input material: peripheral blood. All receptors come from a man older than 75 with COVID-19, enrolled during active disease.

The chain carries TRBV28 and TRBJ2-3; D perhaps matches TRBD2 (5 bases). The germline CDR1 and CDR2 sequences are MDHEN and SYDVKM. Between the trimmed V and J ends, which lost 5 bases and 0 bases, there was a span of 12 bases. This CDR3 contains 15 residues. For the CDR3, the DNA is TGTGCCAGCAGTAGACCCCGCGGGAGCACAGATACGCAGTATTTT. Translation: CASSRPRGSTDTQYF. Full variable domain (outside the CDR3, taken from reference TRBV28 and TRBJ2-3): DVKVTQSSRYLVKRTGEKVFLECVQDMDHENMFWYRQDPGLGLRLIYFSYDVKMKEKGDIPEGYSVSREKKERFSLILESASTNQTSMYLCASSRPRGSTDTQYFGPGTRLTVL.

The chain uses TRBV6-5 and TRBJ2-7, with 7 nucleotides matching TRBD1. CDR1 and CDR2 from the germline V gene are MNHEY and SVGAGI. The CDR3 spans 14 residues. V was clipped by 5 bases and J by 0 bases; unmatched bases: 4. Here the CDR3 reads CASSRQGSSYEQYF. The DNA of the CDR3 is TGTGCCAGCAGTCGACAGGGTAGCTCCTACGAGCAGTACTTC.

CDR3 amino acids: CASSRTGMPTQYF. CDR3 nucleotides: TGTGCCAGCAGTCGAACCGGGATGCCTACGCAGTATTTT. This rearrangement joins TRBV28 to TRBJ2-3; perhaps TRBD2 as D (5 bases). V lost 5 bases to trimming and J lost 8 bases, with 14 bases between them. The CDR3 is 13 residues long. Germline V CDR1 and CDR2: MDHEN, SYDVKM. Looking up the rest from reference TRBV28 and TRBJ2-3 gives the full variable domain: DVKVTQSSRYLVKRTGEKVFLECVQDMDHENMFWYRQDPGLGLRLIYFSYDVKMKEKGDIPEGYSVSREKKERFSLILESASTNQTSMYLCASSRTGMPTQYFGPGTRLTVL.

The rearrangement links TRBV7-6 to TRBJ1-5; TRBD1 matches 8 bases. Losses at the gene ends were 5 bases for V and 5 bases for J; bases not matched to a gene: 11. This CDR3 contains 16 residues. Germline CDR1 SGHVS, CDR2 FNYEAQ. CDR3 amino acids: CASSPKADRVDQPQHF. CDR3 DNA: TGTGCCAGCAGCCCTAAGGCGGACAGGGTTGATCAGCCCCAGCATTTT.

The rearrangement links TRBV12-3 or TRBV12-4 to TRBJ2-4, with a weak D call TRBD2 (5 bases). Trimming took off 6 bases at V and 5 bases at J, with 5 bases between the two ends. The CDR3 extends over 11 amino acids. CDR3 coding DNA: TGTGCCAGCAGCGGGGAAAACATTCAGTACTTC. This translates into CASSGENIQYF.

CDR3 protein: CASSEQGVHQPQHF. In nucleotides, the CDR3 is TGTGCCAGCAGTGAACAGGGGGTGCATCAGCCCCAGCATTTT. The chain recombines TRBV2 with TRBJ1-5; 7 bases map to TRBD1. V was pared by 2 bases and J by 5 bases, with 3 bases of the junction left unmatched. In germline, CDR1 is SNHLY, CDR2 FYNNEI. The CDR3 is 14 amino acids. The variable domain in full, with the rest retrieved from reference TRBV2 and TRBJ1-5, is EPEVTQTPSHQVTQMGQEVILRCVPISNHLYFYWYRQILGQKVEFLVSFYNNEISEKSEIFDDQFSVERPDGSNFTLKIRSTKLEDSAMYFCASSEQGVHQPQHFGDGTRLSIL.

The V gene is TRBV5-1, the J gene TRBJ1-6; 7 nucleotides align to TRBD1. Germline values: CDR1 SGHRS, CDR2 YFSETQ. After removal of 4 bases from V and 5 bases from J, the junction contained 12 bases not matched to a gene. There are 17 residues in the CDR3. CDR3 amino acids: CASSVWTGGGDNSPLHF. Here the CDR3 DNA reads TGCGCCAGCAGCGTATGGACAGGTGGAGGAGATAATTCACCCCTCCACTTT. Complete variable domain (other parts from reference TRBV5-1 and TRBJ1-6): KAGVTQTPRYLIKTRGQQVTLSCSPISGHRSVSWYQQTPGQGLQFLFEYFSETQRNKGNFPGRFSGRQFSNSRSEMNVSTLELGDSALYLCASSVWTGGGDNSPLHFGNGTRLTVT.

The CDR3 is CASSLGQASSGNTIYF. The CDR3 DNA sequence: TGTGCCAGCAGCTTGGGACAGGCAAGCTCTGGAAACACCATATATTTT. J is TRBJ1-3 and V is TRBV7-8, with 8 positions matching TRBD1. Germline values: CDR1 SGHVS, CDR2 FQNEAQ. This CDR3 contains 16 residues. V dropped 3 bases and J dropped 0; count of bases not matched to a gene: 4.

In this sample, this clone turned up once. The rearrangement uses TRBV5-6 and TRBJ2-1, with 10 bases lining up with TRBD2. Germline CDR1 and CDR2: SGHDT and YYEEEE. The CDR3 contains 16 residues. V lost 4 bases to trimming and J lost 2 bases; unmatched junction nucleotides: 6. CDR3 protein: CASSQVSGRAYNEQFF. The CDR3 DNA is TGTGCCAGCAGCCAAGTAAGCGGGAGGGCCTACAATGAGCAGTTCTTC.

This CDR3 is CASSPEGNTEAFF. The CDR3 DNA sequence: TGTGCCAGCTCACCTGAGGGGAACACTGAAGCTTTCTTT. This chain connects TRBV18 to TRBJ1-1; D unclear. The V and J ends lost 3 bases and 1 base respectively, with 6 bases between them. The germline V gene has CDR1 KGHSH and CDR2 LQKENI. The CDR3 contains 13 residues.

The rearrangement uses TRBV5-4 and TRBJ2-3; D is uncertain. CDR3 length: 13 amino acids. Trimming left V 3 bases short and J 0 bases short, with 5 bases between. Germline CDR1 reads SGHNT; CDR2 reads YYREEE (reference sequence). The CDR3 DNA is TGTGCCAGCAGCTCCCCTAGCACAGATACGCAGTATTTT. Translation: CASSSPSTDTQYF.

The chain is built from TRBV6-1 and TRBJ1-2, with unresolved D. The CDR3 covers 14 residues. Germline-derived CDR1 and CDR2 are MNHNS and SASEGT. The V and J ends lost 2 bases and 4 bases respectively, with 11 bases between them. CDR3: CASSEFSEGYGYTF. CDR3 nucleotides: TGTGCCAGCAGTGAATTTTCCGAGGGCTATGGCTACACCTTC.

DNA for the CDR3: TGTGCCAGCAGCTTAATTAGCGGTTACAATGAGCAGTTCTTC. Translated, it gives CASSLISGYNEQFF. The rearrangement uses TRBV11-3 and TRBJ2-1, with a tentative D call TRBD2 (6 bases). The length of the CDR3 is 14 residues. V lost 2 bases and J 4 bases, leaving 9 bases between the germline ends. Germline assignment: CDR1 SGHNT and CDR2 YENEEA.

V gene TRBV27 combines with J gene TRBJ2-7; the match to TRBD1 covers 9 bases. The CDR3 totals 14 residues. The V and J ends lost 2 bases and 6 bases, in that order; junction bases with no gene match: 5. Per the germline V gene, CDR1 is MNHEY and CDR2 is SMNVEV (reference sequence). This chain's CDR3 is CASSLQQGASEQYF. The CDR3 DNA reads as TGTGCCAGCAGTTTACAACAGGGGGCCTCCGAGCAGTACTTC.

As to this clone: Other DNA sequences from this sample encode an identical CDR3 as well. The J gene is TRBJ1-1, the V gene TRBV19, with D perhaps TRBD1 (5 bases). Germline values: CDR1 LNHDA, CDR2 SQIVND (reference sequence). This CDR3 has 13 amino acids. V was shortened by 6 bases and J by 0 bases, with 8 bases between the two germline ends. The CDR3, as DNA: TGTGCCAGTAGGGACACTTTGAACACTGAAGCTTTCTTT. This sequence encodes CASRDTLNTEAFF.

This chain connects TRBV27 to TRBJ2-3, with D tentatively TRBD1 (5 bases). Germline V gives CDR1 MNHEY, CDR2 SMNVEV (reference sequence). Trimming pared 5 bases from V and 0 bases from J, leaving 12 bases between. CDR3 length: 15 amino acids. The CDR3, as DNA: TGTGCCAGCAGTGGAACAGGTCCTAGCACAGATACGCAGTATTTT. This sequence encodes CASSGTGPSTDTQYF.

This chain joins TRBV4-3 and TRBJ1-4, with a tentative D call TRBD1 (5 bases). Per germline, CDR1 LGHNA and CDR2 YSLEER. CDR3 length: 15 amino acids. Trimming removed 1 base at V and 7 bases at J, with 13 bases between. CDR3 DNA sequence: TGCGCCAGCAGCCAAGTCCGGGGGGTCGGTGAAAAACTGTTTTTT. This encodes CASSQVRGVGEKLFF.

The CDR3 DNA is TGTGCCAGCAGCTCCTCAGGAGAGACCCAGTACTTC. Translated, it gives CASSSSGETQYF. The chain has TRBV11-1 and TRBJ2-5; no reliable D call. V was shortened by 4 bases and J by 4 bases, with 7 bases between the two germline ends. The CDR3 length is 12 residues. The germline CDR1 and CDR2 sequences are SGHAT and FQDESV (reference sequence).

This clone was counted only a few times. The rearrangement links TRBV5-5 to TRBJ1-1; D not resolved. The CDR3 extends over 15 amino acids. Trimming took 0 bases from V and 2 from J, leaving 11 bases between them. From germline, CDR1 is SGHKS and CDR2 YYEKEE (reference sequence). DNA for the CDR3: TGTGCCAGCAGCTTGGAAGCGGGGTTCAACACTGAAGCTTTCTTT. Protein: CASSLEAGFNTEAFF.

The V and J genes are TRBV27 and TRBJ1-1, with D perhaps matching TRBD1 (5 bases). The germline V gene has CDR1 MNHEY and CDR2 SMNVEV (reference sequence). V lost 6 bases, J lost 0 bases, and 11 bases lay in between. This CDR3 contains 14 residues. The chain's CDR3 is CASRPRGVNTEAFF. The CDR3 coding sequence is TGTGCCAGCAGGCCCCGGGGGGTGAACACTGAAGCTTTCTTT.

V is TRBV2 and J is TRBJ1-5; unclear D gene. The CDR3 totals 13 residues. The V gene's germline CDR1 is SNHLY and CDR2 FYNNEI. V lost 2 bases, J lost 5 bases, and 7 bases lay in between. DNA of the CDR3: TGTGCCAGCAGTGAAAGTGCGTATCAGCCCCAGCATTTT. Translation gives CASSESAYQPQHF.

Only one count was recorded for this clone. The chain has TRBV6-5 and TRBJ1-6; D remains ambiguous. V lost 6 bases to trimming and J lost 3 bases, with 9 bases between them. Germline V gene data show CDR1 as MNHEY and CDR2 as SVGAGI. The CDR3 extends over 14 amino acids. CDR3: CASRSGSYNSPLHF. DNA for the CDR3: TGTGCCAGCAGATCCGGGAGCTATAATTCACCCCTCCACTTT.

V usage is TRBV6-2 or TRBV6-3 and J usage is TRBJ2-7; D is possibly TRBD2 (6 bases). CDR1 and CDR2 (germline): MNHEY, SVGEGT. Trimming pared 2 bases from V and 0 bases from J, leaving 8 bases between. There are 14 residues in the CDR3. The CDR3 DNA reads TGTGCCAGCAGTTACGCGGGGTACTCCTACGAGCAGTACTTC. It yields the protein CASSYAGYSYEQYF.

The chain combines TRBV4-1 with TRBJ1-5; 7 positions agree with TRBD1. Germline assignment: CDR1 MGHRA and CDR2 YSYEKL. There are 17 residues in the CDR3. V lost 4 bases to trimming and J lost 3 bases; unmatched junction nucleotides: 12. The CDR3 coding sequence is TGCGCCAGCAGCCCCGACAGGGTCGCCACCCACAATCAGCCCCAGCATTTT. Translated, it gives CASSPDRVATHNQPQHF.

This CDR3 is CASSSRLAGGPYEQFF. In nucleotides, the CDR3 is TGTGCCAGCAGCTCCCGACTAGCGGGAGGGCCCTATGAGCAGTTCTTC. This chain links TRBV5-4 with TRBJ2-1; 14 nucleotides align to TRBD2. CDR3 size: 16 residues. V gave up 3 bases and J gave up 8 bases; unmatched junction bases: 7. Germline V gene sequence: CDR1 SGHNT, CDR2 YYREEE (reference sequence).

CDR3 DNA sequence: TGTGCCATCAAGGCGGGAAGGAGCACAGATACGCAGTATTTT. This translates into CAIKAGRSTDTQYF. The chain links TRBV10-3 to TRBJ2-3, with D possibly being TRBD2 (6 bases). The germline V gene encodes CDR1 ENHRY and CDR2 SYGVKD. CDR3 size: 14 residues. V was trimmed by 7 bases and J by 0 bases, leaving 11 bases between them.

The chain carries TRBV7-6 and TRBJ2-1; 9 bases fit TRBD2. The CDR3 spans 17 residues. Germline lookup yields CDR1 SGHVS and CDR2 FNYEAQ. V trimming: 1 base; J trimming: 7 bases; junction bases outside the gene matches: 11. The CDR3 DNA is TGTGCCAGCAGCTTAGAAGCGGGAGGTCCTGGGGGGAATGAGCAGTTCTTC. Translated: CASSLEAGGPGGNEQFF.

V gene TRBV18 combines with J gene TRBJ1-1; no firm D call. V lost 2 bases and J 1 base, leaving 5 bases between the germline ends. CDR1 KGHSH and CDR2 LQKENI come from the germline V gene. This CDR3 spans 13 amino acids. The CDR3 coding sequence is TGTGCCAGCTCACCAGCGGGGAACACTGAAGCTTTCTTT. Protein sequence: CASSPAGNTEAFF.

The chain is built from TRBV7-9 and TRBJ1-2; 7 bases fit TRBD1. CDR1 is SEHNR and CDR2 is FQNEAQ in the germline V gene (reference sequence). V trimming: 1 base; J trimming: 3 bases; junction bases outside the gene matches: 8. CDR3 size: 16 residues. Here the CDR3 DNA reads TGTGCCAGCAGCTTAGGAGGGTCCGGGACAGACTATGGCTACACCTTC. Protein: CASSLGGSGTDYGYTF.

This rearrangement joins TRBV6-5 to TRBJ2-3, with TRBD2 as a possible D gene (6 bases). The germline gives CDR1 MNHEY, CDR2 SVGAGI. CDR3 length: 16 amino acids. The ends were cut back, 0 bases at V and 3 bases at J, with 13 bases in the middle. As DNA, the CDR3 is TGTGCCAGCAGTTACTCGAAGGCGGCGGGGACAGATACGCAGTATTTT. Encoded protein: CASSYSKAAGTDTQYF.